This TCR beta chain was recovered during a study of blood T cell repertoires in COVID-19. Trimming stripped 10 bases from V and 3 bases from J, with 27 bases between. Germline V lookup: CDR1 LNHDA, CDR2 SQIVND (reference sequence). The CDR3 is made up of 17 amino acids. Authors' methods: How many nucleated cells were present was estimated from reference gene primer amplification. Using immunoSEQ multiplex PCR, the repertoire was profiled, and TCRdb retains in-frame clones only, with some absent. The DNA was the basis for D and trimming; V, J and clone size are from that table. The sample includes about 180,000 clones, just over 85% of them seen just once. Cohort 3 recovered donors had two negative PCRs, clearance, or symptom resolution.

Sequencing was carried out using PBMCs or T cells enriched from blood (not recorded which). The origin of this receptor is a woman under 30 who had recovered from COVID-19. The V gene is TRBV19, the J gene TRBJ2-5; D might be TRBD2 (7 bases). The CDR3 region is CAKRGTVVGGPEETQYF. The CDR3 region has the DNA TGTGCCAAGAGGGGGACTGTAGTCGGGGGGCCCGAAGAGACCCAGTACTTC.